These T cell receptor beta chains were read from a single sample in a study of control samples from healthy donors and cancer patients. The table came from immunoSEQ multiplex PCR; TCRdb's copy has only in-frame clones and leaves some out. Of some 150,000 clones detected, roughly 94% appear once; the ten largest clones hold about 14%. Sequencing was performed on PBMCs. These TCRs come from a man aged 55 to 70 with colorectal cancer. Each CDR3 is given with its conserved first and last residue. D genes are given only for firm matches.

TRBJ1-4	TRBD1	14	TRBV5-6	CASSKDRGGEKLFF	TGTGCCAGCAGCAAGGACAGGGGAGGTGAAAAACTGTTTTTT
TRBJ2-1	TRBD2	15	TRBV11-2	CASSQLAGSYNEQFF	TGTGCCAGCAGCCAATTAGCGGGGAGCTACAATGAGCAGTTCTTC
TRBJ1-5	.	12	TRBV19	CASSTGNQPQHF	TGTGCCAGTAGTACGGGCAATCAGCCCCAGCATTTT
TRBJ2-3	.	16	TRBV28	CASSLLNPINTDTQYF	TGTGCCAGCAGTTTATTGAACCCAATTAACACAGATACGCAGTATTTT
TRBJ1-1	.	13	TRBV5-1	CASSLRDNTEAFF	TGCGCCAGCAGCTTGAGGGATAACACTGAAGCTTTCTTT
TRBJ1-1	.	13	TRBV19	CASRDTLNTEAFF	TGTGCCAGTCGAGACACCCTGAACACTGAAGCTTTCTTT
TRBJ1-6	TRBD1	16	TRBV11-2	CASSFRRTGMNSPLHF	TGTGCCAGCAGCTTCAGGAGGACAGGGATGAATTCACCCCTCCACTTT
TRBJ2-3	.	17	TRBV5-5	CASSPHERGILADTQYF	TGTGCCAGCAGCCCCCACGAACGGGGGATCTTGGCAGATACGCAGTATTTT
TRBJ2-3	.	14	TRBV7-2	CASSPGLSTDTQYF	TGTGCCAGCAGCCCAGGACTAAGCACAGATACGCAGTATTTT
TRBJ1-3	.	14	TRBV19	CASSSVYSGNTIYF	TGTGCCAGTAGTTCCGTATACTCTGGAAACACCATATATTTT
TRBJ1-2	.	12	TRBV20-1	CSASRGASGYTF	TGCAGTGCTAGTAGGGGAGCGAGTGGCTACACCTTC
TRBJ2-2	TRBD2	16	TRBV7-9	CASSLLRRGDTGELFF	TGTGCCAGCAGCTTACTTAGACGGGGGGACACCGGGGAGCTGTTTTTT
TRBJ1-5	.	15	TRBV4-3	CASSQDGDSNQPQHF	TGCGCCAGCAGCCAAGACGGGGATAGCAATCAGCCCCAGCATTTT
TRBJ2-7	.	14	TRBV3-1/TRBV3-2	CASSLGQSSYEQYF	TGTGCCAGCAGCCTGGGACAAAGCTCCTACGAGCAGTACTTC
TRBJ2-3	TRBD2	15	TRBV7-6	CASSSGLAAADTQYF	TGTGCCAGCAGCAGTGGACTAGCGGCCGCAGATACGCAGTATTTT